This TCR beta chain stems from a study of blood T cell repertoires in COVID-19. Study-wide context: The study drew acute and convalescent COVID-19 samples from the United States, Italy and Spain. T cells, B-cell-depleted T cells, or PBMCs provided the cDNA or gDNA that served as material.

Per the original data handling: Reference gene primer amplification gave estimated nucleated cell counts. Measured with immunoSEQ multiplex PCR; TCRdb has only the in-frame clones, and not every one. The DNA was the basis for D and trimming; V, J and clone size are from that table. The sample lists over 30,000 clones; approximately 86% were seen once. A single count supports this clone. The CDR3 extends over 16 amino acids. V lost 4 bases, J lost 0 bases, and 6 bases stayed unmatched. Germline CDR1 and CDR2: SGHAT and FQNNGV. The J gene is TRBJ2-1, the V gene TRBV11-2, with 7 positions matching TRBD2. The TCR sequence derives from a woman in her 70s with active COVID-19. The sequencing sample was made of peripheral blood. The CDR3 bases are TGTGCCAGCAGCTCGAGGGACTACCACTCCTACAATGAGCAGTTCTTC. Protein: CASSSRDYHSYNEQFF.